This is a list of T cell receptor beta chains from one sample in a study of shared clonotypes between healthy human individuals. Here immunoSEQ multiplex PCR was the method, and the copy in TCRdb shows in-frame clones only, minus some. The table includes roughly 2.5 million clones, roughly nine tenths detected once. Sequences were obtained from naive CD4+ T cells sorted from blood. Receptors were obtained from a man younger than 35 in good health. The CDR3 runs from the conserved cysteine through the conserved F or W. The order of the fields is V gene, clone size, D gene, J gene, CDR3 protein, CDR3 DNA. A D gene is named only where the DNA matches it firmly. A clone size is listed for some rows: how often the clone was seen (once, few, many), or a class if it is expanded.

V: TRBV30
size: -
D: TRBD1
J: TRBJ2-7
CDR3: CAWSGPETGGTYEQYF
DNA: TGTGCCTGGAGTGGCCCAGAGACAGGGGGCACCTACGAGCAGTACTTC

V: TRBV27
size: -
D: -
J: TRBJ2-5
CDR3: CASRENRDRRRETQYF
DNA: TGTGCCAGCAGAGAAAACCGGGACCGCCGACGGGAGACCCAGTACTTC

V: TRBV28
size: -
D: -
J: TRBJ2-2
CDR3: CASSLGGPGTGELFF
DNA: TGTGCCAGCAGCCTCGGGGGACCAGGGACCGGGGAGCTGTTTTTT

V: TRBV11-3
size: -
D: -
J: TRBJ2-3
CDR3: CASSLDRSDTQYF
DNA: TGTGCCAGCAGCTTAGACAGGTCAGATACGCAGTATTTT

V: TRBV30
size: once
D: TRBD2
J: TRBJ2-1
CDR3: CAWSWGGMDEQFF
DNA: TGTGCCTGGAGTTGGGGGGGAATGGATGAGCAGTTCTTC

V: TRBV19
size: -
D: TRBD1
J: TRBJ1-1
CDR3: CASSNVQGAGFTEAFF
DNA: TGTGCCAGTAGTAACGTCCAGGGGGCCGGGTTTACTGAAGCTTTCTTT

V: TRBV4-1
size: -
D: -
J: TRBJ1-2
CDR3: CASSPRVYPDGYTF
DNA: TGCGCCAGCAGCCCCAGGGTTTACCCAGATGGCTACACCTTC

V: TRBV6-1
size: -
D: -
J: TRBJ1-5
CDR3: CASSAHVSNQPQHF
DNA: TGTGCCAGCAGTGCCCACGTTAGCAATCAGCCCCAGCATTTT

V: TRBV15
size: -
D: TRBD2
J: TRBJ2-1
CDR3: CATSRDSKTGTSAHNEQFF
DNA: TGTGCCACCAGCAGAGATAGTAAAACCGGGACTAGCGCCCACAATGAGCAGTTCTTC

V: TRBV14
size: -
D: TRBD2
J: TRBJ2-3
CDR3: CASSPRLADSTDTQYF
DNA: TGTGCCAGCAGCCCGAGACTAGCGGATAGCACAGATACGCAGTATTTT

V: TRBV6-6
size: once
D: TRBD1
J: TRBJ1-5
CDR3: CASSYRTGHQPQHF
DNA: TGTGCCAGCAGTTACCGGACAGGGCATCAGCCCCAGCATTTT

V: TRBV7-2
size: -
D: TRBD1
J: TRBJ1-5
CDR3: CASSRQGNQPQHF
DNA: TGTGCCAGCAGCCGACAGGGTAATCAGCCCCAGCATTTT

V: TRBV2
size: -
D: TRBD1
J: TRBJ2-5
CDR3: CASSAVGQGGETQYF
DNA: TGTGCCAGCAGTGCCGTCGGACAGGGTGGGGAGACCCAGTACTTC

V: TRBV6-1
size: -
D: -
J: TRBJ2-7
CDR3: CASTPGQSAYEQYF
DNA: TGTGCCAGCACCCCCGGACAGTCCGCCTACGAGCAGTACTTC

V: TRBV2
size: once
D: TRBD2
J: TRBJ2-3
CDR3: CASSEGLAGVTDTQYF
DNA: TGTGCCAGCAGTGAGGGGCTAGCGGGGGTCACAGATACGCAGTATTTT

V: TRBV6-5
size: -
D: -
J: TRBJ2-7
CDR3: CASSYSAVSYEQYF
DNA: TGTGCCAGCAGTTACTCTGCTGTTTCCTACGAGCAGTACTTC

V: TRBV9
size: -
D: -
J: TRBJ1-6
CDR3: CATSRGEVGSPLHF
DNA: TGTGCCACTTCGAGGGGGGAGGTGGGGTCACCCCTCCACTTT

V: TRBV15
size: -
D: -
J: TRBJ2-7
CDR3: CATSRRGQEQYF
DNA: TGTGCCACCAGCAGACGCGGACAGGAGCAGTACTTC

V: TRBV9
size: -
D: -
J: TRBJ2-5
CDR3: CASSPGGGDMKTQYF
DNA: TGTGCCAGCAGCCCGGGGGGCGGGGATATGAAGACCCAGTACTTC

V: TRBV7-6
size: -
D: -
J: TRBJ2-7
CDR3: CASSPFSQNTIYEQYF
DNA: TGTGCCAGCAGCCCCTTTTCGCAGAATACAATCTACGAGCAGTACTTC

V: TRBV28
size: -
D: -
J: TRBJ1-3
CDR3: CASSLAFSGNTIYF
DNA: TGTGCCAGCAGCCTAGCCTTCTCTGGAAACACCATATATTTT

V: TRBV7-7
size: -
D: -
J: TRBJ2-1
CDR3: CASSVGSISYNEQFF
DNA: TGTGCTAGCAGCGTCGGCTCTATCTCCTACAATGAGCAGTTCTTC

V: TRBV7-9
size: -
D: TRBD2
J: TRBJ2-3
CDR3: CASSLGGTASTDTQYF
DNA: TGTGCCAGCAGCTTGGGGGGGACGGCTAGCACAGATACGCAGTATTTT

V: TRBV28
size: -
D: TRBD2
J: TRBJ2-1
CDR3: CASSSGTSGTRDNEQFF
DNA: TGTGCCAGCAGTTCCGGGACTAGCGGGACAAGGGACAATGAGCAGTTCTTC

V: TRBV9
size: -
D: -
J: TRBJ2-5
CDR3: CASSGPMRETQYF
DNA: TGTGCCAGCAGCGGCCCCATGCGGGAGACCCAGTACTTC

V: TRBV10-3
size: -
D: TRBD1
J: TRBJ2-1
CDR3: CAIRRTGGNEQFF
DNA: TGTGCCATCAGACGGACAGGGGGCAATGAGCAGTTCTTC

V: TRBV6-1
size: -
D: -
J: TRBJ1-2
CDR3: CASSDTGTLNRYGYTF
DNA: TGTGCCAGCAGTGATACCGGGACCTTGAACCGCTATGGCTACACCTTC

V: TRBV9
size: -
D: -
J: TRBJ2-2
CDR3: CASSVDLGTGELFF
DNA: TGTGCCAGCAGCGTAGATCTTGGGACCGGGGAGCTGTTTTTT

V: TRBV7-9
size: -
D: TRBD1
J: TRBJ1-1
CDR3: CASSFEGAYTEAFF
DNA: TGTGCCAGCAGCTTCGAGGGGGCGTACACTGAAGCTTTCTTT

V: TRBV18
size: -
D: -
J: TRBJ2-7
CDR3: CASSGGEGAYEQYF
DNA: TGTGCCAGCTCAGGCGGGGAGGGGGCCTACGAGCAGTACTTC

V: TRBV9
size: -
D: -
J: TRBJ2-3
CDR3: CASSLTRDGTDTQYF
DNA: TGTGCCAGCAGCCTGACCCGGGATGGCACAGATACGCAGTATTTT

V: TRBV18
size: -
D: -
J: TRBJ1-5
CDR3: CASSPRQSSNQPQHF
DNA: TGTGCCAGCTCACCTAGACAGTCTAGCAATCAGCCCCAGCATTTT

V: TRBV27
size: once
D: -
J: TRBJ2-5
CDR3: CATSGGGLGETQYF
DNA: TGTGCCACCTCCGGGGGTGGTCTAGGAGAGACCCAGTACTTC

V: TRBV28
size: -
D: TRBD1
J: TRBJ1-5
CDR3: CASSFRQGGHQPQHF
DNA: TGTGCCAGCAGTTTTAGACAGGGGGGCCATCAGCCCCAGCATTTT

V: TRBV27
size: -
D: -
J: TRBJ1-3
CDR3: CASSPIGQNSGNTIYF
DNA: TGTGCCAGCAGTCCAATAGGTCAGAACTCTGGAAACACCATATATTTT

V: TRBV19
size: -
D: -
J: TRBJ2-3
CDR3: CASSYEGRDTQYF
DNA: TGTGCCAGTAGTTACGAGGGGAGAGATACGCAGTATTTT

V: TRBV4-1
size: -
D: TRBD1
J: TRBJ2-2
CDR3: CASSQDGRTGNTGELFF
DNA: TGCGCCAGCAGCCAAGATGGTCGGACAGGGAACACCGGGGAGCTGTTTTTT

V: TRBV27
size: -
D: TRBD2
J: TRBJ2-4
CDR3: CASSSTRGSMWISLDQNIQYF
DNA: TGTGCCAGCAGTTCCACGCGGGGGAGCATGTGGATTAGTTTAGACCAAAACATTCAGTACTTC

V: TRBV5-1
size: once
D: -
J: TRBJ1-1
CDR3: CASSLAGGYTEAFF
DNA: TGCGCCAGCAGCTTGGCTGGGGGGTACACTGAAGCTTTCTTT

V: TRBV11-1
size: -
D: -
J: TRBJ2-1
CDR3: CASSLVSRTVERNEQFF
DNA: TGTGCCAGCAGCTTAGTGTCAAGGACTGTCGAGAGAAATGAGCAGTTCTTC

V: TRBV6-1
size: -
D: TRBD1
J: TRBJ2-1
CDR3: CASSVKGTGDTNEQFF
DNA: TGTGCCAGCAGTGTCAAGGGGACAGGGGATACAAATGAGCAGTTCTTC

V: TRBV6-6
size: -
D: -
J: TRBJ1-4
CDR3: CASSYMDGEKLFF
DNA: TGTGCCAGCAGTTACATGGATGGTGAAAAACTGTTTTTT

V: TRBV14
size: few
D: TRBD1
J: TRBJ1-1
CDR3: CASSRVDRENTEAFF
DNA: TGTGCCAGCAGCAGAGTGGACAGGGAGAACACTGAAGCTTTCTTT

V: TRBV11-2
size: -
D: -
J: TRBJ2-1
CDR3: CASSVTGSPYNEQFF
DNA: TGTGCCAGCAGCGTTACGGGGTCACCCTACAATGAGCAGTTCTTC

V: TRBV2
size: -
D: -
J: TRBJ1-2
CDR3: CASRGDSNYGYTF
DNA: TGTGCCAGCAGAGGCGACAGTAACTATGGCTACACCTTC